The following is a T cell receptor beta chain sequence with its context. This clone's antigen is unknown. Base qualities are not at hand, and no much larger clone is one base apart. A second Seattle source provided samples from volunteer blood donors who had recovered from COVID-19. Each collaborating institution followed its own protocols to collect whole blood in K2EDTA tubes. Collaborator samples were shipped for TCRbeta analysis as frozen whole blood, isolated PBMCs, or DNA extracted from either sample type. The immunoSEQ Assay, a bias-controlled multiplex PCR, was used to amplify TCRbeta CDR3 regions from genomic DNA. For the original study's pipeline: The number of nucleated cells in each sample was estimated by amplification of reference gene primers within the assay. To quantify the absolute abundance of each unique TCRbeta CDR3 rearrangement, sequence reads were collapsed and filtered. Productive Simpson clonality was computed per sample as the square root of Simpson's diversity index over productive rearrangements. Drawn from immuneACCESS, this table holds only the in-frame rearrangements with V and J called that TCRdb kept. Clones are partly lost; checked studies trace under half to an unresolved V gene and leave the rest unexplained. V, J and clone size derive from that table, while D and trimming were established from the DNA sequence. The sample table holds about 340,000 clones, of which approximately 89% were seen once. The ten largest make up less than 3.5% of the sample.

This sample is part of a study of blood T cell repertoires in COVID-19 (dated by TCRdb to the early 2020s). With respect to the entire study: Collaborator samples came from the United States, Italy and Spain and covered acute and convalescent phases of COVID-19. The prospective study material was composed of cDNA or gDNA derived from T cells, B-cell-depleted T cells, or PBMCs. The dataset comprised deeply sampled blood TCRbeta repertoires from subjects exposed to, actively infected with, or recovered from COVID-19. The repertoires were released in a freely available public database meant as a resource for research on the immune response to SARS-CoV-2. The samples were drawn from the first 160 participants of the ongoing ImmuneRACE study and from 1,200 or so subjects provided by 6 global collaborators. A de-identified subject ID, COVID-19 status, age in years and sex were almost always included in the sample metadata. Where HLA class I and class II types were available, the types were taken from metadata supplied by the sample provider, not from assay-based typing. Broader findings and caveats from the paper: How much clinical and demographic metadata was included differed by source and by participant, and the metadata was provided uncurated.

V is cut by 3 bases and J by 4 bases, and the space between the germline ends is 12 bases. The cysteine opens and the phenylalanine closes a CDR3 of 13 amino acids. Just CDR3 DNA is preserved here, 39 bases in frame from base 1. Taken from the germline V gene (reference sequence), the CDR1 and CDR2 loops are DFQATT and SNEGSKA. The TCR sequence derives from a woman under 30 who had recovered from COVID-19. Sequencing used peripheral blood. The chain was built from TRBV20-1 and TRBJ1-2, and perhaps TRBD1 as D gene, on 5 matching bases. The bases are TGCAGTGCTAGTATAGGGGTGGGCTATGGCTACACCTTC. This sequence encodes CSASIGVGYGYTF.